The source of this T cell receptor (beta chain) is a study of siplizumab effects on memory and regulatory T cells. Clones were sequenced by immunoSEQ multiplex PCR, and TCRdb holds only the in-frame ones, with some missing. Among about 100,000 clones listed, about 91% were seen once. Study-wide results and limits: Proof of suppressive function in proliferating Tregs from siplizumab cultures was not established.

The CDR3 loop spans 14 amino acids. With 2 bases removed from V and 3 bases from J, the gap between germline ends came to 11 bases. Germline CDR1 is KGHSH and CDR2 is LQKENI. About this clone itself: Its antigen is unknown.

The sequence was collected from a human donor in good health. Sequencing used CD4+ T cells sorted from blood. The chain has TRBV18 and TRBJ2-7; maybe TRBD1 (6 bases). In DNA, the CDR3 is TGTGCCAGCTCACCAAGGGACACCAGCTACGAGCAGTACTTC. This codes for CASSPRDTSYEQYF. Using reference TRBV18 and TRBJ2-7 for the parts outside the CDR3, the full variable domain is NAGVMQNPRHLVRRRGQEARLRCSPMKGHSHVYWYRQLPEEGLKFMVYLQKENIIDESGMPKERFSAEFPKEGPSILRIQQVVRGDSAAYFCASSPRDTSYEQYFGPGTRLTVT.